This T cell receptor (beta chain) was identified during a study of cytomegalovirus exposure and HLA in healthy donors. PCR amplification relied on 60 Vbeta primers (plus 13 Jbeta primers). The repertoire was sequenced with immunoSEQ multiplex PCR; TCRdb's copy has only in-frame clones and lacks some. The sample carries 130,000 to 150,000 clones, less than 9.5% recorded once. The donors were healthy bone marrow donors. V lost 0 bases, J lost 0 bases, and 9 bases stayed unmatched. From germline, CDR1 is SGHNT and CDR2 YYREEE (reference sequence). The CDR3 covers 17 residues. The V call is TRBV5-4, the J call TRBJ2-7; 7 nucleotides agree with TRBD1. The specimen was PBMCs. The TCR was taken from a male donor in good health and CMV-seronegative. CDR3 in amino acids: CASSLVGPRGSSYEQYF. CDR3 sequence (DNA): TGTGCCAGCAGCTTGGTCGGGCCCAGGGGGAGCTCCTACGAGCAGTACTTC.